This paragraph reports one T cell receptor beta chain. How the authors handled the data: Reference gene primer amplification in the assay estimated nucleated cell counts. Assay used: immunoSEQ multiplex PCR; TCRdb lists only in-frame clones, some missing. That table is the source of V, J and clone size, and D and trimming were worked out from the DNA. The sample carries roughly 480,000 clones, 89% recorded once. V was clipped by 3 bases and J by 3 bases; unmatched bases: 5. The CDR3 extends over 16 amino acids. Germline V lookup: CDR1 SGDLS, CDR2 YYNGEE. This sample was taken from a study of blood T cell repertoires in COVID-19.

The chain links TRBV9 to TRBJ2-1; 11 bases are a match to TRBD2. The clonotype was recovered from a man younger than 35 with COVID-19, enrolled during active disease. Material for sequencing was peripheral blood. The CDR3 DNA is TGTGCCAGCAGCGCCATAGCGGGAGGGCTCTACAATGAGCAGTTCTTC. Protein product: CASSAIAGGLYNEQFF.